The sequence of this T cell receptor (beta chain) was determined in a study of CD8+ T cells in alopecia areata. Study overall: Skin from roughly 6-13-month-old C3H/HeJ graft donors with spontaneous alopecia went to approximately 6-10-week-old female C3H/HeJ mice. Study-wide findings and caveats: Lesional scalp exceeded normal scalp in clonality, especially in alopecia totalis/universalis. Scalp data also include sequences from resident alphabeta T cells of normal skin.

After isolation, RNA underwent reverse transcription to generate cDNA as the sequencing template. Clones were read by immunoSEQ multiplex PCR, and TCRdb kept only the in-frame ones, dropping some. The sample contains about 9,000 clones, none occurring once; about a fifth lies in the top ten. This clone was counted many times. Its antigen is unknown. The gene symbols are mouse symbols. The CDR3 end is not reached by the read, which stops 4 residues before it; the germline J gene fills it in. CDR1 is NNHDY and CDR2 is SYVADS in the germline V gene. The CDR3 contains 14 residues. Separation of pooled cutaneous lymph node cells was by sorting with CD4, CD8alpha, NKG2D, NKG2ACE and other markers.

The clonotype was recovered from a C3H/HeJ mouse with alopecia areata. The strain is characterized by the MHC haplotype H2-k. This chain links TRBV13-3 with TRBJ2-5; 12 bases are shared with TRBD2. Sequencing was carried out using CD8+ T cells sorted from a lymph node. This CDR3 reads CASSGLGGVDTQYF. Incomplete CDR3 DNA: TGTGCCAGCAGCGGACTGGGGGGGGTAGAC.